This T cell receptor beta chain was sequenced for a study of blood T cell repertoires in COVID-19. In the study's own analysis: Quantification of nucleated cells was approximated via reference gene primer amplification. Data came from immunoSEQ multiplex PCR; TCRdb stores just in-frame clones and leaves some out. V and J calls and clone size are given by that table; D and trimming were obtained from the DNA. The repertoire holds 100,000 to 110,000 clones, around four fifths seen once, with about an eighth in the top ten. The CDR3 totals 13 residues. CDR1 and CDR2 from the germline V gene are LGHDT and YNNKEL (reference sequence). The V end was cut by 4 bases, the J end by 4 bases, with 11 bases between.

The chain carries TRBV3-1 (or the pseudogene TRBV3-2) and TRBJ2-7; perhaps TRBD2 as D (5 bases). Input material: peripheral blood. The TCR originated in a man over 45 with active or convalescent COVID-19. The CDR3 DNA sequence: TGTGCCAGCAGCCGCGGGCAGGTATACGAGCAGTACTTC. It yields the protein CASSRGQVYEQYF.